This T cell receptor beta chain came from a study of graft-versus-host responses after intestinal transplantation (dated by TCRdb to the early 2020s). Looking at the study overall: Multivisceral, liver-intestinal, or isolated intestinal transplants were received by the recipients. Every recipient was given anti-thymocyte globulin induction, followed by around three years of maintenance tacrolimus and steroids. Bulk TCR-beta CDR3 sequencing was used to track graft-versus-host and host-versus-graft alloreactive T cell clones in the graft, circulation and bone marrow after intestinal transplantation. To identify alloreactive clones, pre-transplant mixed lymphocyte reaction products were sequenced and compared with unstimulated pre-transplant donor and recipient T cells. Of the approximately 25 intestinal transplant recipients enrolled in the cohort, one of whom was a retransplant, 3 patients without pretransplant specimens were excluded. Donor T cell macrochimerism was defined as a peak of at least 4% donor T cells among recipient peripheral blood mononuclear cells. Rather than going through the commercial service, samples from three later patients were sequenced in-house on an Illumina MiSeq and processed with MiXCR.

To isolate intraepithelial and lamina propria lymphocytes from graft specimens, dithiothreitol, EDTA incubations and collagenase D digestion were used. Bulk TCR-beta sequencing was performed on serial intestinal graft biopsy specimens collected as late as 600 days after transplant. For this clone: Its antigen is currently not known. No base qualities exist here, and no much larger clone lies one base off it.

Receptor amplification or capture employed the immunoSEQ multiplex PCR assay. Adaptive Biotechnologies carried out high-throughput TCR-beta CDR3 sequencing of genomic DNA for most patients. As for how the authors treated the data: TCR sequencing data were retrieved from Adaptive's ImmunoSEQ software for roughly 17 patients, whereas three other patients were processed with MiXCR and VDJtools. CDR3 nucleotide sequences shared between donor and recipient were removed because their origin could not be assigned. At least 2-fold expansion over unstimulated cells and a minimum CFSE-low frequency of 0.002% (template counts) or 0.001% (read counts) were required for clones to be classified as alloreactive. Mappable clones were those detected in sequenced pre-transplant spleen, lymph node, or MLR CFSE-low populations of the donor or recipient. The cumulative frequency of alloreactive clones was calculated as a percentage of all sequences, weighted by copy number. Here the immuneACCESS table is served through TCRdb, limited to in-frame sequences with V and J called. Missing clones are a known gap in these copies; in checked studies unresolved V genes cover under half, and the rest lacks a known reason. That table furnishes V, J and clone size, whereas the DNA furnished D and trimming. The sample table records approximately 10,000 clones; approximately 86% of these occur just once. The leading ten clones occupy roughly 5.2% of the sample.

Trimming removed 3 bases from V and 2 bases from J, leaving 12 bases between the germline ends. From the cysteine up to the phenylalanine, the CDR3 has a length of 15 residues. CDR3 DNA only is kept here, 45 bases in frame from base 1. Looking up the germline V gene yields CDR1 SGHAT and CDR2 FQNNGV. Summary of the overall study and its limitations: Conclusions were limited by the relatively low number and heterogeneity of intestinal transplant patients. GvH clones were detected in recipient bone marrow, and some of these GvH clones were observed earlier in ileal mucosa or blood, consistent with an intestinal mucosal origin. Peak levels of circulating GvH clones were associated with declines in HvG clones early after transplant. In patients with donor T cell macrochimerism, the allografts had high GvH to HvG T cell clonal ratios.

Here the chain combines TRBV11-2 and TRBJ2-3; no D gene can be assigned with confidence. This specimen was ileum tissue, taken around 24 months after intestinal transplantation. The clonotype comes from a human patient who received an intestinal transplant, so some T cells may come from the graft donor. The sequenced DNA: TGTGCCAGCAGCTTTTCCGGGTCTCACACAGATACGCAGTATTTT. This encodes CASSFSGSHTDTQYF.